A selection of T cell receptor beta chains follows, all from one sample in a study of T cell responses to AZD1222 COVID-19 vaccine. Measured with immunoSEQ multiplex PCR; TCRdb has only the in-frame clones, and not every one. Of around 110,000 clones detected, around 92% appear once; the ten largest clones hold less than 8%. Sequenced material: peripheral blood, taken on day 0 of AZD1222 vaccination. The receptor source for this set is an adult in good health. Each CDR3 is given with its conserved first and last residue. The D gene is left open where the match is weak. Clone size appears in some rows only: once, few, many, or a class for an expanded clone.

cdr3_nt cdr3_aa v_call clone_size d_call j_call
TGTGCCAGCAGTTACAGGACCCCTGGAAACACCATATATTTT CASSYRTPGNTIYF TRBV6-5 - - TRBJ1-3
TGTGCCAGCAGTTCACAGGGGTCGCAAGCTAACTATGGCTACACCTTC CASSSQGSQANYGYTF TRBV6-2/TRBV6-3 - TRBD1 TRBJ1-2
TGTGCCAGCAGTTCCGCCCCGGGGGACTATGGCTACACCTTC CASSSAPGDYGYTF TRBV27 - - TRBJ1-2
TGTGCCAGCAGGTCGTTGGGGGCGCAAAACGAGCAGTACTTC CASRSLGAQNEQYF TRBV7-9 - - TRBJ2-7
TGCGCCAGCAGCCCAGACAGAGGGAATTCACCCCTCCACTTT CASSPDRGNSPLHF TRBV5-1 - - TRBJ1-6
TGTGCCAGCAGCCCCCGACCTCGCGACCGTGCCGCAAGAGGTGAGCAGTTCTTC CASSPRPRDRAARGEQFF TRBV7-2 - - TRBJ2-1
TGCGCCAGCAGCTGGGTTAGGGCTAATGAAAAACTGTTTTTT CASSWVRANEKLFF TRBV5-1 - - TRBJ1-4
TGTGCCACCAGTGATACCGGGACGGCGAACACCGGGGAGCTGTTTTTT CATSDTGTANTGELFF TRBV24-1 once - TRBJ2-2
TGTGCCAGTAGTGCGACAGGGGGGAATGAGCAGTTCTTC CASSATGGNEQFF TRBV19 - TRBD1 TRBJ2-1
TGCGCCAGCAGCCTCATCACGACAGGCTTCCTCGACTCTGGGGCCAACGTCCTGACTTTC CASSLITTGFLDSGANVLTF TRBV5-1 - - TRBJ2-6
TGTGCCAGCAGTTACGGGGGTGGCGCCAAAAACATTCAGTACTTC CASSYGGGAKNIQYF TRBV6-5 - - TRBJ2-4
TGTGCCAGCAGCTTAAGGGCTAGGGACCTAGGGAATGAGCAGTTCTTC CASSLRARDLGNEQFF TRBV11-2 - - TRBJ2-1
TGCGCCAGCAGCTCGGGCCAGGGGTTGCACACTGAAGCTTTCTTT CASSSGQGLHTEAFF TRBV5-1 - - TRBJ1-1
TGCGCCAGCAGCTTGGCAGAATCACCCGGCTACACCTTC CASSLAESPGYTF TRBV5-1 few - TRBJ1-2
TGTGCCATCTATACAGGGTCCCAGCCCCAGCATTTT CAIYTGSQPQHF TRBV28 - - TRBJ1-5
TGTGCCAGCAGAATAGGGGATCAGCCCCAGCATTTT CASRIGDQPQHF TRBV12-3/TRBV12-4 - - TRBJ1-5
TGCAGTGCTAGAGATCTCGATGAGCAGTTCTTC CSARDLDEQFF TRBV20-1 - - TRBJ2-1
TGTGCCAGCAGCGTAGCAGGGCAAAACTACGAGCAGTACTTC CASSVAGQNYEQYF TRBV9 - - TRBJ2-7
TGTGCCAGCAGCGGACTAGCGGGAGGAGAGACCCAGTACTTC CASSGLAGGETQYF TRBV27 once TRBD2 TRBJ2-5
TGTGCCACCGGACAGAAGCCTAACACTGAAGCTTTCTTT CATGQKPNTEAFF TRBV27 - - TRBJ1-1
TGTGCCAGCAGTTTCCCAGACAGCCCGGGGCAGCCCCAGCATTTT CASSFPDSPGQPQHF TRBV28 - - TRBJ1-5
TGTGCCACCACGGTCCCAGGGAGTACCGGGGAGCTGTTTTTT CATTVPGSTGELFF TRBV10-3 - - TRBJ2-2
TGTGCCTGGACGTCTTTCACGGGACAGGGGGTTGGAGGCTACACCTTC CAWTSFTGQGVGGYTF TRBV30 - TRBD1 TRBJ1-2
TGTGCCAGCTCACCACCGGGACCTAGCACAGATACGCAGTATTTT CASSPPGPSTDTQYF TRBV18 - - TRBJ2-3
TGTGCCAGCAGCAAAGGGGCAGGCGGCAACACCGGGGAGCTGTTTTTT CASSKGAGGNTGELFF TRBV21-1 - - TRBJ2-2
TGCGCCAGCAGCTTGGGGGACAGGGAGACAGATACGCAGTATTTT CASSLGDRETDTQYF TRBV5-1 once TRBD1 TRBJ2-3
TGTGCCACCGGGAACAGGGGTGGGGACTATGGCTACACCTTC CATGNRGGDYGYTF TRBV15 - TRBD1 TRBJ1-2
TGTGCCACCAGTGAACGCAGGGACCCCTCCGGACAGCCCCAGCATTTT CATSERRDPSGQPQHF TRBV24-1 - - TRBJ1-5
TGTGCCAGCAGCCCCTTAGGGGAGAGCGATGAGCAGTTCTTC CASSPLGESDEQFF TRBV7-3 - - TRBJ2-1
TGTGCCAGCAGCGTCGGACAGGGCGGTCTCACCTTC CASSVGQGGLTF TRBV9 - TRBD1 TRBJ1-2
TGTGCCAGCAGCTGGCACAGGTTCCAGGGGTCTTTCTCCTACGAGCAGTACTTC CASSWHRFQGSFSYEQYF TRBV5-6 - - TRBJ2-7
TGTGCCAGCAGCCGAATCAGGGGGGCGGATGGCTACACCTTC CASSRIRGADGYTF TRBV4-2 - TRBD1 TRBJ1-2
TGTGCCAGCAGTTACACTGCGGGAGGGAGCACAGATACGCAGTATTTT CASSYTAGGSTDTQYF TRBV6-2/TRBV6-3 - TRBD2 TRBJ2-3
TGTGCCAGCAGTCCCCCCCTCCGGGAGGAGCAGTACTTC CASSPPLREEQYF TRBV28 - - TRBJ2-7
TGTGCCAGCAGCTTAGGCGCTAGCGGGAGCGGGGGCACAGATACGCAGTATTTT CASSLGASGSGGTDTQYF TRBV7-2 - TRBD2 TRBJ2-3
TGTGCCAGCAGTGCGACAGGGGGCGTTGAAGCTTTCTTT CASSATGGVEAFF TRBV25-1 - TRBD1 TRBJ1-1
TGTGCCAGCAGCCAAGTTGACACAGATACGCAGTATTTT CASSQVDTDTQYF TRBV14 - - TRBJ2-3
TGTGCCAGCAGTCTGGCGGGGGGCAGCAATCAGCCCCAGCATTTT CASSLAGGSNQPQHF TRBV28 few - TRBJ1-5
TGTGCCAGCAGTTACGGTCACTTAGGATCACCCCTCCACTTT CASSYGHLGSPLHF TRBV6-5 - - TRBJ1-6
TGTGCCAGCAGCTTAGATGCAGGGGGCTTTACCGGGGAGCTGTTTTTT CASSLDAGGFTGELFF TRBV7-6 - TRBD1 TRBJ2-2
TGTGCCAGCAGCCAAGCCGGGCCCTACGAGCAGTACTTC CASSQAGPYEQYF TRBV3-1/TRBV3-2 - - TRBJ2-7
TGTGCCACCATGGGGGGCGACAGGAGAGCCGGAAACACCATATATTTT CATMGGDRRAGNTIYF TRBV10-3 - - TRBJ1-3
TGTGCCAGCAGTCCAGGGACAGGGCGAAGGAACACTGAAGCTTTCTTT CASSPGTGRRNTEAFF TRBV27 - TRBD1 TRBJ1-1